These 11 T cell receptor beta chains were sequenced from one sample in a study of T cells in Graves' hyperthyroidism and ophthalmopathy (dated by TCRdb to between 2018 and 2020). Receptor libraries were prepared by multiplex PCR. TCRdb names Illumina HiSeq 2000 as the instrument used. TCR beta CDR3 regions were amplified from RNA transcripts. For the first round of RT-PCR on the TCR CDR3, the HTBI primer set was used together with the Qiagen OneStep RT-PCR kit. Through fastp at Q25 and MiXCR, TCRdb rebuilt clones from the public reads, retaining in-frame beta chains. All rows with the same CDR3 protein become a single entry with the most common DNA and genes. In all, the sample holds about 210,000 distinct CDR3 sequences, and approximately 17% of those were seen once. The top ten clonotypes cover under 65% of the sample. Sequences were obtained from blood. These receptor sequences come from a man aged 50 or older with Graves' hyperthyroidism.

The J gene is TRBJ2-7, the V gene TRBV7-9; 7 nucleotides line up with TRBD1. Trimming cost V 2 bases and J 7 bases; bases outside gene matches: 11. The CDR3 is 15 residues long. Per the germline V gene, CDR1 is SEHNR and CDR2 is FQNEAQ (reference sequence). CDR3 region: CASSLPRQGISEQYF. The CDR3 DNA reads TGTGCCAGCAGCTTACCGAGACAGGGTATTAGTGAGCAGTACTTC. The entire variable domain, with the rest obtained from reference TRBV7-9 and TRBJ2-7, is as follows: DTGVSQNPRHKITKRGQNVTFRCDPISEHNRLYWYRQTLGQGPEFLTYFQNEAQLEKSRLLSDRFSAERPKGSFSTLEIQRTEQGDSAMYLCASSLPRQGISEQYFGPGTRLTVT.

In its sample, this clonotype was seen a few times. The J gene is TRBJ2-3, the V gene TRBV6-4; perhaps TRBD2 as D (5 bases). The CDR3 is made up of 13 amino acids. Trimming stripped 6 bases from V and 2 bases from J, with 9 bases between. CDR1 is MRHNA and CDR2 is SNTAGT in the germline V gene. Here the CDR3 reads CASSLTNTDTQYF. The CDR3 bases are TGTGCCAGCAGCCTGACTAACACAGATACGCAGTATTTT.

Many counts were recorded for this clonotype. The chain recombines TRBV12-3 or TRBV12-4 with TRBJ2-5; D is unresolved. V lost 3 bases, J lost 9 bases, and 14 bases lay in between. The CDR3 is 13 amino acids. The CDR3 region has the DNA TGTGCCAGCAGTTTGGGCAGCAGCTGGGCCCAGTACTTC. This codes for CASSLGSSWAQYF.

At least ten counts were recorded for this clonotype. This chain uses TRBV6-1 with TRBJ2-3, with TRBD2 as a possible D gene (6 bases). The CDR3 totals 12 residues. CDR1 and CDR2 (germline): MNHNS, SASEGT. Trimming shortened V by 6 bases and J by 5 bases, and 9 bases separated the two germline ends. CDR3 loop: CASREGRDTQYF. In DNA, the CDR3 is TGTGCCAGCAGGGAGGGAAGAGATACGCAGTATTTT.

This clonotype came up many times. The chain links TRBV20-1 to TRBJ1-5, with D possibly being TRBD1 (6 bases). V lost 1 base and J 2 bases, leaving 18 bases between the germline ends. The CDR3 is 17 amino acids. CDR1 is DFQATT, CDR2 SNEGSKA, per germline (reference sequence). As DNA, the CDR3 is TGCAGTGCTAGAGGGGGAGGGGCAGGGGTTGGCAATCAGCCCCAGCATTTT. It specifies CSARGGGAGVGNQPQHF.

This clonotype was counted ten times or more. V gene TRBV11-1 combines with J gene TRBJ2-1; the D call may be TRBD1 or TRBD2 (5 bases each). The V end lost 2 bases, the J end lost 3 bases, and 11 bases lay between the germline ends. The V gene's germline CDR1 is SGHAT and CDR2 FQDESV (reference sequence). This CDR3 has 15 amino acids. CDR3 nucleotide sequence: TGTGCCAGCAGCTTAATTGGGGGATTCTACAATGAGCAGTTCTTC. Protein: CASSLIGGFYNEQFF.

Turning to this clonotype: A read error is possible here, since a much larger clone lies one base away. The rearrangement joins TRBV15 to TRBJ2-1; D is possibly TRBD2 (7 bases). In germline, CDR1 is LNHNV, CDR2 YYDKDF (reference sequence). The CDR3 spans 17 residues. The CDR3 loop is CATNRGLAGAFYNEQFF. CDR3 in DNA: TGTGCCACCAACAGAGGTCTGGCGGGGGCCTTTTACAATGAGCAGTTCTTC.

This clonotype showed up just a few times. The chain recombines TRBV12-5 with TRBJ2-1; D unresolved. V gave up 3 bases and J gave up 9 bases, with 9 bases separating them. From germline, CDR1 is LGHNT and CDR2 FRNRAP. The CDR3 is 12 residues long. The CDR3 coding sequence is TGTGCTAGTGGTTTCCCGGGCAGTGAGCAGTTCTTC. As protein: CASGFPGSEQFF.

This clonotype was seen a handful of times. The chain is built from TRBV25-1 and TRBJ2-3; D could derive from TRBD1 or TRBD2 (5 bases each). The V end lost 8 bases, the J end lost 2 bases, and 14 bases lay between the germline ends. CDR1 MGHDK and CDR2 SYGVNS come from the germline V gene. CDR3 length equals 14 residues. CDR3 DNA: TGTGCCAGCCTCTCAGGGAGCGACACAGATACGCAGTATTTT. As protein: CASLSGSDTDTQYF.

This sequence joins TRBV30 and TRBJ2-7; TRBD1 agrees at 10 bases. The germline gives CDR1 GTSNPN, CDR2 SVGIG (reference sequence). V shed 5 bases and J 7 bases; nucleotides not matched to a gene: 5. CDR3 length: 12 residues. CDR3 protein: CAWDRGLKEQYF. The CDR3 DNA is TGTGCCTGGGACAGGGGGCTAAAGGAGCAGTACTTC.

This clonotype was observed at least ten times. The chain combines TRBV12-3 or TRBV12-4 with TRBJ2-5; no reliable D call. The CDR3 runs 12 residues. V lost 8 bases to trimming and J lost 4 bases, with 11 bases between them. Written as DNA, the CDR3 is TGTGCCAGCGCTCGGTCGGGAGAGACCCAGTACTTC. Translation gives CASARSGETQYF.